This T cell receptor (beta chain) was obtained from a study of T cells after yellow fever vaccination. This clonotype was counted ten times or more. Production of TCR cDNA was by 5'RACE template switching, which also added a universal primer site and UMIs. TCRdb fed the 5' RACE reads into MiXCR, producing one record per CDR3 protein. The data contain roughly 170,000 distinct CDR3 sequences, 6.2% of them singletons. Germline V gives CDR1 MNHEY, CDR2 SVGAGI. Trimming stripped 2 bases from V and 1 base from J, with 6 bases between. The CDR3 totals 14 residues. This specimen consisted of CD4+ T cells sorted from PBMCs, obtained on the day of the first yellow fever vaccination. The J gene is TRBJ1-3, the V gene TRBV6-5; D possibly corresponds to TRBD1 (6 bases). The clonotype comes from a man aged 18 to 35 who received the YFV17D yellow fever vaccine. CDR3 nucleotides: TGTGCCAGCAGTTACACAGGGTCTGGAAACACCATATATTTT. This codes for CASSYTGSGNTIYF.